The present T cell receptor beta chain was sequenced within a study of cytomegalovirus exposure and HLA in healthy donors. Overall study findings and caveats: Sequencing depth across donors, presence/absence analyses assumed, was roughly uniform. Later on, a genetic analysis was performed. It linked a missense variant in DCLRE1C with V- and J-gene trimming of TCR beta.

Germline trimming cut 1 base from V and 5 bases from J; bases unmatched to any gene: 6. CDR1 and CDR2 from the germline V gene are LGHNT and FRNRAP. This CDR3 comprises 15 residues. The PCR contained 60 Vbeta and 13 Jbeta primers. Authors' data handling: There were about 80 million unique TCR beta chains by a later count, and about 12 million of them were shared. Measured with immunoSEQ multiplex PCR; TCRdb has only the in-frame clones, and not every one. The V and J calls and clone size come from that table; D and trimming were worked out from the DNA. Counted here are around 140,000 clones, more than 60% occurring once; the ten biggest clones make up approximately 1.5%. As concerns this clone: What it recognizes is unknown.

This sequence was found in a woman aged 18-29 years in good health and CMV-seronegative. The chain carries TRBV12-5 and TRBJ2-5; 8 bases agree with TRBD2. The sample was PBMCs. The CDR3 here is CASGLAGGPSETQYF. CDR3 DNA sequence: TGTGCTAGTGGTTTGGCGGGAGGGCCCTCGGAGACCCAGTACTTC. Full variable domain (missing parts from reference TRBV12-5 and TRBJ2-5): DARVTQTPRHKVTEMGQEVTMRCQPILGHNTVFWYRQTMMQGLELLAYFRNRAPLDDSGMPKDRFSAEMPDATLATLKIQPSEPRDSAVYFCASGLAGGPSETQYFGPGTRLLVL.